The entry that follows covers one T cell receptor (beta chain) sequence. T cells were not sorted, and total RNA was isolated straight from whole blood. Eight reactions per sample, run separately, yielded cDNA. TCRdb re-called the 5' RACE reads and gives one entry per CDR3 protein, without DNA. The sample holds over 100,000 distinct CDR3 sequences. Germline-derived CDR1 and CDR2 are SQVTM and ANQGSEA. This CDR3 spans 14 amino acids. These data are taken from a study of monozygotic twins with inflammatory bowel disease. This rearrangement joins TRBV29-1 to TRBJ2-5; there is no DNA to check the TCRdb D call of TRBD2. This sequence was found in a human donor with ulcerative colitis or Crohn's disease, or a healthy co-twin of an affected twin (not recorded which). The specimen sequenced was blood. The CDR3 sequence is CSVVGLAGGETQYF. Combining the CDR3 with reference TRBV29-1 and TRBJ2-5 gives the whole variable domain SAVISQKPSRDICQRGTSLTIQCQVDSQVTMMFWYRQQPGQSLTLIATANQGSEATYESGFVIDKFPISRPNLTFSTLTVSNMSPEDSSIYLCSVVGLAGGETQYFGPGTRLLVL.